This T cell receptor beta chain appears in the sequencing data of a study of blood T cell repertoires in COVID-19. The CDR3 loop spans 15 amino acids. V was trimmed by 0 bases and J by 5 bases, leaving 12 bases between them. CDR1 and CDR2 (germline): SGHDT, YYEEEE. Sequencing used immunoSEQ multiplex PCR; TCRdb keeps in-frame clones, though not all of them. The sample has about 400,000 clones; approximately 86% are singletons. This receptor was identified in a woman between 35 and 50 years old with acute COVID-19. Sequencing input: PBMCs or T cells enriched from blood (not recorded which). The chain combines TRBV5-6 with TRBJ1-5; D remains ambiguous. For the CDR3, the DNA is TGTGCCAGCAGCTTGGGTAGTAACAGACATCAGCCCCAGCATTTT. As protein: CASSLGSNRHQPQHF.